This T cell receptor (beta chain) was recovered during a study of blood T cell repertoires in COVID-19. Study at large: The United States, Italy and Spain provided the acute and convalescent COVID-19 samples.

The length of the CDR3 is 14 residues. V dropped 3 bases and J dropped 6 bases, with 15 bases sitting between them. Per the germline V gene, CDR1 is LNHDA and CDR2 is SQIVND (reference sequence). In the authors' workflow: Cell counts per sample came from amplifying reference gene primers. Sequencing was performed with immunoSEQ multiplex PCR; in TCRdb, only in-frame clones are kept and a portion is missing. V, J and clone size are those of that table, while D and trimming were read from the DNA. The table shows 100,000 to 150,000 clones, with roughly 89% occurring only once. V is TRBV19 and J is TRBJ2-7; D possibly corresponds to TRBD2 (5 bases). The clonotype comes from a man between 60 and 75 years old with COVID-19, enrolled during active disease. Specimen: peripheral blood. CDR3 DNA: TGTGCCAGTAGTATCAGGTGGCAGGAGGCCGAGCAGTACTTC. It codes for CASSIRWQEAEQYF.